This T cell receptor beta chain was identified in a study of early stage breast cancer tumors. Study conclusions and caveats: Compared with adjacent normal breast, tumors showed about 2.4-fold denser, more clonal T cells.

To note about this clone: Its antigen remains unidentified. The junction shows a germline mismatch at one end, possibly a read error.

The table came from immunoSEQ multiplex PCR; TCRdb's copy has only in-frame clones and leaves some out. Among a few thousand clones listed, 65% to 80% were seen once. The sample consisted of breast tumor tissue. The TCR sequence derives from a person between 55 and 70 years old with breast cancer.

Written as DNA, the CDR3 is TGTGCCAGCAGCCAAGTAGACAGGGTTTTCGTCTTT. Protein sequence: CASSQVDRVFVF. The chain links TRBV4-2 to TRBJ1-4, with 7 nucleotides matching TRBD1. The germline gives CDR1 LGHNA, CDR2 YNFKEQ. The CDR3 is 12 residues long.